A selection of T cell receptor beta chains follows, all from one sample in a study of blood T cell repertoires in COVID-19. Produced via immunoSEQ multiplex PCR; TCRdb's table is partial and in-frame only. Here the sample spans roughly 100,000 clones, over 65% being singletons. Sequencing was carried out using peripheral blood. All receptors derive from a man in his fifties or sixties with acute or convalescent COVID-19. The CDR3 runs from the conserved cysteine through the conserved F or W. D genes are given only for firm matches. Size tells how often a clone was seen (once, few, many) or the class of an expanded clone, and some rows leave it out.

J gene,D gene,clone size,V gene,CDR3 DNA,CDR3 protein
TRBJ1-4,TRBD1,NA,TRBV25-1,TGTGCCAGCAGTGATTTTCTCGGGACAGGGGGATCTAATGAAAAACTGTTTTTT,CASSDFLGTGGSNEKLFF
TRBJ2-6,NA,NA,TRBV11-2,TGTGCCAGCAGCTTACAGGTCTCTGGGGCCAACGTCCTGACTTTC,CASSLQVSGANVLTF
TRBJ1-6,TRBD1,NA,TRBV4-1,TGCGCCAGCAGCCCCTACGGGACAGAGCGAGTAAAAACCTATAATTCACCCCTCCACTTT,CASSPYGTERVKTYNSPLHF
TRBJ2-5,TRBD2,NA,TRBV24-1,TGTGCCACCAGTGATTTGGGTAGCGGGAGGGACGAGACCCAGTACTTC,CATSDLGSGRDETQYF
TRBJ2-1,TRBD2,NA,TRBV5-1,TGCGCCAGCGGGGGGCAGGACCGTAGCGGGAGCCATAGTAGTACAGGTTACAATGAGCAGTTCTTC,CASGGQDRSGSHSSTGYNEQFF
TRBJ1-4,NA,NA,TRBV5-4,TGTGCCAGCAACCAGGACAGAGAAAATGAAAAACTGTTTTTT,CASNQDRENEKLFF
TRBJ2-1,NA,NA,TRBV15,TGTGCCACCAGCAGAGTTAGTTTGTTGAGTGAGCAGTTCTTC,CATSRVSLLSEQFF
TRBJ1-2,TRBD1,NA,TRBV5-8,TGTGCCAGCAGCTTACATGAGGGGGCGCTTCTTTTCGTCTATGGCTACACCTTC,CASSLHEGALLFVYGYTF
TRBJ1-5,TRBD1,NA,TRBV10-2,TGCGCCAGCAGTGAGTCCCCCGGGACAGGGCTCCCCCAGCATTTT,CASSESPGTGLPQHF
TRBJ1-3,TRBD1,NA,TRBV29-1,TGCAGCGTTGAAGTTGGGACAGCAGGGCAAGGAAACACCATATATTTT,CSVEVGTAGQGNTIYF
TRBJ2-5,TRBD2,NA,TRBV28,TGTGCCAGCAGCCTGGGACTAGCGGGAGGGTTGTGGGAGACCCAGTACTTC,CASSLGLAGGLWETQYF
TRBJ1-1,NA,NA,TRBV7-6,TGTGCCAGCAGCTTATTGCGCGATACTGAAGCTTTCTTT,CASSLLRDTEAFF
TRBJ1-6,TRBD1,NA,TRBV19,TGTGCCACCTCGGGACAGCCGAATTCACCCCTCCACTTT,CATSGQPNSPLHF
TRBJ1-6,TRBD1,NA,TRBV5-8,TGTGCCAGCAGCCACGGACAGGGGGGATCACCCCTCCACTTT,CASSHGQGGSPLHF
TRBJ2-1,TRBD2,NA,TRBV9,TGTGCCAGCAGCCCCAGGGGACTAGCGGGAGTGGATGAGCAGTTCTTC,CASSPRGLAGVDEQFF
TRBJ2-3,TRBD2,NA,TRBV5-1,TGCGCCAGCAGACTAGCGGTCGAGACAGATACGCAGTATTTT,CASRLAVETDTQYF
TRBJ2-1,NA,NA,TRBV6-5,TGTGCCAGCAGTCGGACTGACTACAATGAGCAGTTCTTC,CASSRTDYNEQFF
TRBJ2-4,TRBD1,few,TRBV6-5,TGTGCCAGCAGCATACAGGGGGCAAACATTCAGTACTTC,CASSIQGANIQYF
TRBJ1-4,TRBD1,few,TRBV11-2,TGTGCCAGCAGCTCGCCGGGACAGGGGGATGAAAAACTGTTTTTT,CASSSPGQGDEKLFF
TRBJ2-1,NA,NA,TRBV11-2,TGTGCCAGCAGCTTCCTAGCTCCTCCATCTAATGAGCAGTTCTTC,CASSFLAPPSNEQFF
TRBJ2-3,TRBD2,NA,TRBV10-3,TGTGCCTCTAAAGCGGGAACAACAGATACGCAGTATTTT,CASKAGTTDTQYF
TRBJ2-2,TRBD2,NA,TRBV7-2,TGTGCCAGCAGCTTTCCTAGCGGGAGGGCTACGGACACCGGGGAGCTGTTTTTT,CASSFPSGRATDTGELFF